This T cell receptor (beta chain) derives from a study of blood T cell repertoires in COVID-19. Study as a whole: There were acute and convalescent COVID-19 samples, and they came from the United States, Italy and Spain. Sample material is recorded as cDNA or gDNA derived from T cells, B-cell-depleted T cells, or PBMCs.

TCRdb's copy holds only in-frame clones and misses some; the assay was immunoSEQ multiplex PCR. This table has a few hundred thousand clones, roughly four fifths appearing once. The sample taken for sequencing was peripheral blood. The receptor was isolated from a woman in her 50s with acute or convalescent COVID-19.

This CDR3 is CASSPPRSTGDLRSYTF. In DNA, the CDR3 is TGTGCCAGTAGTCCCCCTCGGTCGACGGGGGATCTCCGTAGCTACACCTTC. V usage is TRBV19 and J usage is TRBJ1-2, with TRBD1 as a possible D gene (5 bases). The length of the CDR3 is 17 residues. The ends were cut back, 5 bases at V and 9 bases at J, with 28 bases in the middle. CDR1 LNHDA and CDR2 SQIVND come from the germline V gene (reference sequence).